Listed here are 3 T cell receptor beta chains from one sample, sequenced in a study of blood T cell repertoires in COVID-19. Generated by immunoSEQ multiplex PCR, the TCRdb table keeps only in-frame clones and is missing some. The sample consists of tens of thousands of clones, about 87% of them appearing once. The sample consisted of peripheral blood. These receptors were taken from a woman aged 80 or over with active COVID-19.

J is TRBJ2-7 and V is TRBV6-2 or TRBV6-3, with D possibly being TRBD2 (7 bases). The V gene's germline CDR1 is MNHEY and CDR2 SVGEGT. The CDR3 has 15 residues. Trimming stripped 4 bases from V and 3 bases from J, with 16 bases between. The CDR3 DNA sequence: TGTGCCAGCAGTTTGGGGGGAGGGGGTATCTACGAGCAGTACTTC. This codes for CASSLGGGGIYEQYF.

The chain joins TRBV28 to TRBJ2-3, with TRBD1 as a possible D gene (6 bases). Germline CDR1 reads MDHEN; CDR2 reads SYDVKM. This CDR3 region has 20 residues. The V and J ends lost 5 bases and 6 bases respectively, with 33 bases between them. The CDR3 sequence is CASSGRSTFSTGSGMDTQYF. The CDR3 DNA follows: TGTGCCAGCAGTGGCCGGTCAACCTTCTCCACAGGGTCCGGTATGGATACGCAGTATTTT.

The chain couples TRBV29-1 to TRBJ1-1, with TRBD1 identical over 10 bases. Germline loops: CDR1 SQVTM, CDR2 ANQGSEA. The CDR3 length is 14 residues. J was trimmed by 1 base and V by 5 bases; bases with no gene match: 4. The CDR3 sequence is CSVHDRGPNTEAFF. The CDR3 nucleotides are TGCAGCGTTCATGACAGGGGGCCGAACACTGAAGCTTTCTTT.